The 14 T cell receptor beta chains below come from one sample, sequenced in a study of blood T cells in healthy people across ages. Next came a second PCR, run for about 7 to 12 cycles, which used a sample-barcoded 5' primer along with a J-beta primer mix. TCRdb fed the 5' RACE reads into MiXCR, producing one record per CDR3 protein. The sample consists of over 500,000 distinct CDR3 sequences, roughly a quarter of them appearing once. In addition, the sample was reused for a study of T cells of mothers and their children.

Sequenced input: blood. Receptor source: a boy between 2 and 10 years old in good health.

The gene calls are TRBV6-6 and TRBJ2-7; TRBD1 or TRBD2 may be the D gene (5 bases each). The V gene lost 0 bases and the J gene lost 2 bases, with 14 bases spanning the gap. Per the germline V gene, CDR1 is MNHNY and CDR2 is SVGAGI (reference sequence). The length of the CDR3 is 16 residues. The CDR3 DNA reads TGTGCCAGCAGTTACTCGATCCGGGACGGAGCCTACGAGCAGTACTTC. The encoded protein is CASSYSIRDGAYEQYF.

V usage is TRBV11-2 and J usage is TRBJ2-5, with 12 nucleotides matching TRBD2. The CDR3 is 15 amino acids. The germline V gene encodes CDR1 SGHAT and CDR2 FQNNGV. Trimming took 1 base from V and 8 from J; bases not matched to a gene: 5. DNA for the CDR3: TGTGCCAGCAGCTTAGCTAGCGGGAGGGTGGAAACCCAGTACTTC. This encodes CASSLASGRVETQYF.

The chain joins TRBV29-1 to TRBJ2-1; TRBD2 matches at 9 bases. Germline CDR1 is SQVTM and CDR2 is ANQGSEA. This CDR3 region has 18 residues. Germline trimming cut 3 bases from V and 4 bases from J; bases unmatched to any gene: 16. The CDR3 is CSVEPTEGWTSAYNEQFF. The CDR3 region has the DNA TGCAGCGTTGAGCCAACTGAGGGGTGGACTAGCGCTTACAATGAGCAGTTCTTC.

This chain links TRBV11-3 with TRBJ2-7; D is unclear. In germline, CDR1 is SGHNT, CDR2 YENEEA. This CDR3 is 14 amino acids long. V was trimmed by 8 bases and J by 2 bases, leaving 16 bases between them. The CDR3 nucleotides read TGTGCCAGCGCTCCCCGGTCACAGCCCTACGAGCAGTACTTC. Protein sequence: CASAPRSQPYEQYF.

This clonotype was observed a handful of times. The chain links TRBV12-5 to TRBJ2-3; D gene uncertain. With 4 bases removed from V and 4 bases from J, the gap between germline ends came to 9 bases. Germline V gene data show CDR1 as LGHNT and CDR2 as FRNRAP. CDR3 length equals 13 residues. DNA for the CDR3: TGTGCTAGTGGTTCCAGTGGGCCAGATACGCAGTATTTT. Translated: CASGSSGPDTQYF.

The chain carries TRBV3-1 and TRBJ2-5; tentatively, D is TRBD1 or TRBD2 (5 bases each). Germline CDR1 and CDR2: LGHDT and YNNKEL (reference sequence). Deletions cut 4 bases from V and 5 bases from J, with 20 bases between. This CDR3 spans 16 amino acids. CDR3 DNA sequence: TGTGCCAGCAGCCCCTGGGACCGAGATTTACACGAGACCCAGTACTTC. It specifies CASSPWDRDLHETQYF.

The table lists this clonotype with a few counts. The rearrangement links TRBV3-1 to TRBJ2-7; TRBD2 aligns across 8 bases. Germline V gene data show CDR1 as LGHDT and CDR2 as YNNKEL (reference sequence). The CDR3 has 15 amino acids. Unmatched junction bases numbered 4, after V lost 1 base and J lost 2 bases. The DNA for the CDR3 is TGTGCCAGCAGCCAAGCGGCGGGAGGTGCCTACGAGCAGTACTTC. Amino acid sequence: CASSQAAGGAYEQYF.

This chain links TRBV6-6 with TRBJ2-7, with 12 bases lining up with TRBD2. The CDR3 is 15 amino acids. Germline V lookup: CDR1 MNHNY, CDR2 SVGAGI (reference sequence). The V segment lost 4 bases and the J segment 5 bases; nucleotides outside the gene matches: 6. CDR3 protein: CASSLRLAGADEQYF. The CDR3 DNA reads TGTGCCAGCAGTTTGAGACTAGCGGGAGCTGACGAGCAGTACTTC.

The chain recombines TRBV6-2 or TRBV6-3 with TRBJ2-1; 7 bases map to TRBD2. CDR3 length: 15 amino acids. CDR1 and CDR2 from the germline V gene are MNHEY and SVGEGT. Trimming at V came to 5 bases and at J to 4 bases, leaving 8 bases not matched to a gene. The CDR3 here is CASSPGRETYNEQFF. CDR3 coding DNA: TGTGCCAGCAGTCCCGGGCGGGAGACTTACAATGAGCAGTTCTTC.

The rearrangement links TRBV9 to TRBJ2-5; 9 bases match TRBD1. The J call is uncertain, as TRBJ2-1 better fits the DNA end. The CDR3 is 15 amino acids. In germline, CDR1 is SGDLS, CDR2 YYNGEE. CDR3 loop: CASSVGGQGGGEQFF. The CDR3 DNA sequence: TGTGCCAGCAGCGTTGGGGGACAGGGAGGAGGTGAGCAGTTCTTC.

In this sample, this clonotype turned up a few times. The V and J genes are TRBV27 and TRBJ2-7, with a possible D match to TRBD1 (6 bases). Germline CDR1 MNHEY, CDR2 SMNVEV (reference sequence). The CDR3 runs 12 residues. Trimming took off 4 bases at V and 5 bases at J, with 9 bases between the two ends. The CDR3 sequence: CASSSGVDEQYF. CDR3 bases: TGTGCCAGCAGTTCAGGGGTTGACGAGCAGTACTTC.

The chain recombines TRBV14 with TRBJ2-5, with D uncertain. The better agreement between TRBJ2-1 and the DNA end casts doubt on the J call. The CDR3 is 18 amino acids. CDR1 is SGHDN, CDR2 FVKESK, per germline. The CDR3, as DNA: TGTGCCAGCAGCCATAGAGTGACGGAAGGGCACTACTACAATGAGCAGTTCTTC. Its translation: CASSHRVTEGHYYNEQFF.

The chain has TRBV27 and TRBJ2-5, with a weak D call TRBD1 (6 bases). Germline V CDR1 and CDR2: MNHEY, SMNVEV (reference sequence). This CDR3 contains 14 residues. Trimming left V 4 bases short and J 4 bases short, with 13 bases between. In DNA, the CDR3 is TGTGCCAGCAGTTCCCCCCAGGGGAGAGAGACCCAGTACTTC. This codes for CASSSPQGRETQYF.

The rearrangement links TRBV4-3 to TRBJ2-2; D is uncertain. Trimming left V 0 bases short and J 3 bases short, with 14 bases between. The germline gives CDR1 LGHNA, CDR2 YSLEER. The CDR3 has 17 amino acids. The CDR3 loop reads CASSQDRVVAYTGELFF. In DNA, the CDR3 is TGCGCCAGCAGCCAAGATCGAGTGGTAGCTTACACCGGGGAGCTGTTTTTT.